The present T cell receptor beta chain was sequenced within a study of T cell changes during pregnancy in multiple sclerosis. Germline loops: CDR1 SQVTM, CDR2 ANQGSEA. The V and J ends lost 5 bases and 9 bases, in that order; junction bases with no gene match: 7. The CDR3 extends over 12 amino acids. The repertoire was sequenced with immunoSEQ multiplex PCR; TCRdb's copy has only in-frame clones and lacks some. The sample shows approximately 100,000 clones, approximately 92% of them seen only once. The chain links TRBV29-1 to TRBJ1-5, with TRBD1 matching over 7 bases. The sequence came from a female donor with multiple sclerosis, enrolled in a pregnancy study. The specimen comprised peripheral blood, sampled in the second trimester of pregnancy. The CDR3 nucleotides are TGCAGCGTTACAGGGGCGTCAGGGCCCCAGCATTTT. As protein: CSVTGASGPQHF.